The source of this TCR beta chain is a study of blood T cell repertoires in COVID-19. Study at large: Both acute and convalescent COVID-19 samples were obtained from the United States, Italy and Spain.

The method was immunoSEQ multiplex PCR; TCRdb's version includes in-frame clones alone and lacks a portion of them. Of over 70,000 clones in the sample, about 80% are singletons; the top ten hold 25% to 30%. The CDR3 spans 17 residues. Trimming cost V 5 bases and J 1 base; bases outside gene matches: 3. Germline V lookup: CDR1 KGHDR, CDR2 SFDVKD. The genes are TRBV24-1 and TRBJ2-5, with 16 bases aligning to TRBD2. Sequencing input: peripheral blood. The sequence came from a human donor in a cohort sampled during active COVID-19. CDR3 protein: CATSAGTSGGAQETQYF. Here the CDR3 DNA reads TGTGCCACCAGTGCGGGGACTAGCGGGGGGGCCCAAGAGACCCAGTACTTC.